These 13 T cell receptor beta chains originate from one sample sequenced in a study of blood T cell repertoires in COVID-19. The assay was immunoSEQ multiplex PCR, and TCRdb's table has in-frame clones only and misses some. The sample includes approximately 150,000 clones, approximately 87% seen only once; the top ten take over 35%. Sequenced input: peripheral blood. Receptors originate from a man over 45 who had recovered from COVID-19.

The J gene is TRBJ2-7, the V gene TRBV13; TRBD1 agrees at 7 bases. Germline assignment: CDR1 PRHDT and CDR2 FYEKMQ (reference sequence). This CDR3 is 13 amino acids long. J was trimmed by 2 bases and V by 5 bases; bases with no gene match: 3. The CDR3 here is CASSQGQAYEQYF. The CDR3 DNA follows: TGTGCCAGCAGCCAAGGACAGGCCTACGAGCAGTACTTC.

In its sample, this clone was seen once. The J gene is TRBJ1-4, the V gene TRBV4-3, with D possibly being TRBD1 (6 bases). The CDR3 runs 18 residues. Germline lookup yields CDR1 LGHNA and CDR2 YSLEER. V was trimmed by 0 bases and J by 3 bases, leaving 17 bases between them. CDR3 sequence: CASSQDLLGGAANEKLFF. The CDR3 coding sequence is TGCGCCAGCAGCCAAGATCTGTTGGGGGGGGCAGCTAATGAAAAACTGTTTTTT.

The V call is TRBV9, the J call TRBJ2-2; 7 bases match TRBD2. Trimming removed 0 bases from V and 4 bases from J; junction bases left unmatched: 6. The length of the CDR3 is 16 residues. From germline, CDR1 is SGDLS and CDR2 YYNGEE. CDR3 region: CASSVGFGGSTGELFF. The CDR3 coding sequence is TGTGCCAGCAGCGTAGGGTTCGGGGGGAGCACCGGGGAGCTGTTTTTT.

The gene calls are TRBV28 and TRBJ1-2, with unresolved D. Deletions cut 4 bases from V and 4 bases from J, with 13 bases between. Per the germline V gene, CDR1 is MDHEN and CDR2 is SYDVKM. This CDR3 region has 14 residues. CDR3: CASSSGDRGYGYTF. The CDR3 bases are TGTGCCAGCAGTTCCGGCGACCGCGGCTATGGCTACACCTTC.

The chain carries TRBV5-4 and TRBJ1-2; 7 bases are a match to TRBD1. The CDR3 length is 16 residues. Unmatched junction bases numbered 16, after V lost 7 bases and J lost 4 bases. CDR1 and CDR2 from the germline V gene are SGHNT and YYREEE (reference sequence). The CDR3 DNA reads TGTGCCAGCGGATCATGGGTGTCAGGGGGGAGCTATGGCTACACCTTC. Translation: CASGSWVSGGSYGYTF.

The V and J genes are TRBV5-5 and TRBJ1-2; a possible D gene is TRBD1 (6 bases). Trimming took 2 bases from V and 6 from J, leaving 17 bases between them. The CDR3 has 15 amino acids. Germline V lookup: CDR1 SGHKS, CDR2 YYEKEE (reference sequence). The CDR3 DNA is TGTGCCAGCAGCTTATTACCGGCGTCAGGGGATGGCTACACCTTC. Its translation is CASSLLPASGDGYTF.

CDR3 nucleotide sequence: TGTGCTAGTGGTTTGGGCGCCAACAGGGGTTACGCTTTCTTT. Translated: CASGLGANRGYAFF. J is TRBJ1-1 and V is TRBV12-5; 7 bases match TRBD1. The CDR3 contains 14 residues. V was pared by 1 base and J by 11 bases, with 10 bases of the junction left unmatched. From germline, CDR1 is LGHNT and CDR2 FRNRAP.

The DNA for the CDR3 is TGTGCCAGCACGCGCGACAGGGGGCTCCACAATGAGCAGTTCTTC. Translating gives CASTRDRGLHNEQFF. V gene TRBV13 combines with J gene TRBJ2-1; TRBD1 aligns across 10 bases. This CDR3 contains 15 residues. Germline V CDR1 and CDR2: PRHDT, FYEKMQ (reference sequence). V gave up 7 bases and J gave up 5 bases; unmatched junction bases: 8.

V usage is TRBV30 and J usage is TRBJ2-7; D perhaps matches TRBD1 (5 bases). CDR3 length: 13 amino acids. V was shortened by 2 bases and J by 2 bases, with 10 bases between the two germline ends. CDR1 is GTSNPN and CDR2 is SVGIG in the germline V gene (reference sequence). The CDR3, as DNA: TGTGCCTGGAGTACAGGTACCACCTACGAGCAGTACTTC. Its translation is CAWSTGTTYEQYF.

This clone has just one count. V and J are TRBV6-5 and TRBJ2-2, with TRBD1 matching over 8 bases. There are 16 residues in the CDR3. Germline CDR1 is MNHEY and CDR2 is SVGAGI. The trim removed 0 bases at V and 5 bases at J, leaving 5 bases unmatched. The CDR3 DNA follows: TGTGCCAGCAGTTACTCGCGCAGGGGGCATACCGGGGAGCTGTTTTTT. Translating it yields CASSYSRRGHTGELFF.

In its sample, this clone was seen once. The chain carries TRBV6-1 and TRBJ2-5, with 7 bases identical to TRBD1. Trimming at V came to 3 bases and at J to 3 bases, leaving 10 bases not matched to a gene. Germline lookup yields CDR1 MNHNS and CDR2 SASEGT. The CDR3 is 16 amino acids. The CDR3 DNA is TGTGCCAGCAGTGATTCGTCCAGGACAGGAAAAGAGACCCAGTACTTC. It encodes CASSDSSRTGKETQYF.

V usage is TRBV2 and J usage is TRBJ2-7, with D possibly matching TRBD1 (5 bases). Trimming stripped 1 base from V and 4 bases from J, with 14 bases between. The CDR3 length is 15 residues. The germline gives CDR1 SNHLY, CDR2 FYNNEI. DNA of the CDR3: TGTGCCAGCAGTGAAGTGGCAGGGATCTCGTACGAGCAGTACTTC. Amino acid sequence: CASSEVAGISYEQYF.

This sequence joins TRBV9 and TRBJ2-1; 14 nucleotides match TRBD2. The CDR3 loop spans 16 amino acids. Trimming took 4 bases from V and 8 from J; bases not matched to a gene: 8. Germline CDR1 and CDR2: SGDLS and YYNGEE. The CDR3 DNA reads TGTGCCAGCAGCATAGGACTAGCGGGGGGTGGCCATGAGCAGTTCTTC. Amino acid sequence: CASSIGLAGGGHEQFF.